These 25 T cell receptor beta chains were sequenced from one sample in a study of cytomegalovirus exposure and HLA in healthy donors. It was with 60 Vbeta and 13 Jbeta primers that the PCR ran. Clones were read by immunoSEQ multiplex PCR, and TCRdb kept only the in-frame ones, dropping some. The table lists about 180,000 clones, 80% of them singletons. Sequenced sample: PBMCs. The receptors were sampled from a girl aged 5-17 years in good health and CMV-seropositive.

This clone has more than one count but fewer than ten. This chain joins TRBV7-6 and TRBJ2-1; D perhaps matches TRBD2 (6 bases). The CDR3 totals 18 residues. Germline lookup yields CDR1 SGHVS and CDR2 FNYEAQ. Trimming took off 0 bases at V and 3 bases at J, with 18 bases between the two ends. The CDR3 DNA is TGTGCCAGCAGCTTAGCGGCAGTAGCGGAAGACCGCTACAATGAGCAGTTCTTC. Protein sequence: CASSLAAVAEDRYNEQFF.

The chain employs TRBV11-2 and TRBJ2-7; TRBD1 aligns across 8 bases. Germline V CDR1 and CDR2: SGHAT, FQNNGV. Losses at the gene ends were 5 bases for V and 4 bases for J; bases not matched to a gene: 10. The CDR3 is 15 amino acids. DNA for the CDR3: TGTGCCAGCAGCCCCAGTAACAGGGGGATTTACGAGCAGTACTTC. Residues: CASSPSNRGIYEQYF.

The chain recombines TRBV2 with TRBJ1-2, with no clear D. Between the trimmed V and J ends, which lost 1 base and 4 bases, there was a span of 10 bases. CDR1 and CDR2 from the germline V gene are SNHLY and FYNNEI. The CDR3 contains 14 residues. The DNA for the CDR3 is TGTGCCAGCAGTGAAGGACGGCAGGCCTATGGCTACACCTTC. Translating it yields CASSEGRQAYGYTF.

This clone was counted only a few times. The V and J genes are TRBV7-6 and TRBJ2-2; TRBD2 agrees at 15 bases. Germline-derived CDR1 and CDR2 are SGHVS and FNYEAQ. V lost 5 bases and J lost 6; bases outside the gene matches: 10. The CDR3 is 18 amino acids. CDR3 amino acids: CASSPGTSGRPGAGELFF. The CDR3 nucleotides read TGTGCCAGCAGCCCCGGGACTAGCGGGAGGCCAGGGGCCGGGGAGCTGTTTTTT. The variable domain in full, completed from reference TRBV7-6 and TRBJ2-2, reads GAGVSQSPRYKVTKRGQDVALRCDPISGHVSLYWYRQALGQGPEFLTYFNYEAQQDKSGLPNDRFSAERPEGSISTLTIQRTEQRDSAMYRCASSPGTSGRPGAGELFFGEGSRLTVL.

In regard to this clone: The sample has other DNA sequences that encode this CDR3 too. This chain uses TRBV5-6 with TRBJ1-2, with D unresolved. The CDR3 loop spans 14 amino acids. Germline loops: CDR1 SGHDT, CDR2 YYEEEE. V dropped 5 bases and J dropped 4 bases, with 15 bases sitting between them. The CDR3: CASRPQAPIYGYTF. CDR3 DNA: TGTGCCAGCAGGCCGCAGGCCCCCATCTATGGCTACACCTTC.

This clone was seen more than once but under ten times. The chain carries TRBV6-5 and TRBJ2-7; D is undetermined. The germline V gene has CDR1 MNHEY and CDR2 SVGAGI. CDR3 length equals 11 residues. V lost 6 bases and J lost 4, with 7 bases in between. CDR3 in DNA: TGTGCCAGCAGCGCGGCGTACGAGCAGTACTTC. This translates into CASSAAYEQYF.

This clone was seen a handful of times. The gene calls are TRBV30 and TRBJ1-4; a possible D gene is TRBD1 (5 bases). Germline CDR1 GTSNPN, CDR2 SVGIG (reference sequence). With 4 bases removed from V and 5 bases from J, the gap between germline ends came to 17 bases. The CDR3 spans 15 residues. The CDR3 nucleotides are TGTGCCTGGACCCGACCTGGGGCAGTGAATGAAAAACTGTTTTTT. Translating gives CAWTRPGAVNEKLFF.

The J gene is TRBJ2-5, the V gene TRBV6-1, with TRBD1 matching 9 bases. This CDR3 is 14 amino acids long. With 1 base clipped from V and 4 bases from J, the junction kept 1 base outside the gene matches. The germline V gene encodes CDR1 MNHNS and CDR2 SASEGT. The CDR3, as DNA: TGTGCCAGCAGTGAAGGACAGGGGGTAGAGACCCAGTACTTC. Its protein is CASSEGQGVETQYF.

The V gene is TRBV5-4, the J gene TRBJ1-1; D call uncertain. Trimming took off 0 bases at V and 6 bases at J, with 12 bases between the two ends. The CDR3 runs to 14 residues. Germline V CDR1 and CDR2: SGHNT, YYREEE (reference sequence). The CDR3 nucleotides read TGTGCCAGCAGCTTGGATCTGGGGAGAGCTGAAGCTTTCTTT. Protein sequence: CASSLDLGRAEAFF.

J is TRBJ2-3 and V is TRBV4-3, with 11 bases matching TRBD2. V dropped 2 bases and J dropped 0; count of bases not matched to a gene: 1. Germline values: CDR1 LGHNA, CDR2 YSLEER. The CDR3 spans 16 residues. The CDR3 DNA reads TGCGCCAGCAGCCAACGACTAGCGGGAAGCACAGATACGCAGTATTTT. Protein product: CASSQRLAGSTDTQYF.

The V and J genes are TRBV10-2 and TRBJ2-6, with D maybe TRBD2 (5 bases). From germline, CDR1 is WSHSY and CDR2 SAAADI. Trimming took 2 bases from V and 0 from J, leaving 20 bases between them. CDR3 length equals 20 residues. CDR3 sequence: CASSESRTQLVFSGANVLTF. As DNA, the CDR3 is TGCGCCAGCAGTGAGAGCCGGACTCAACTCGTCTTCTCTGGGGCCAACGTCCTGACTTTC.

This chain joins TRBV19 and TRBJ1-3, with D uncertain. The CDR3 sequence is 14 residues long. The germline V gene encodes CDR1 LNHDA and CDR2 SQIVND (reference sequence). V was shortened by 3 bases and J by 1 base, with 7 bases between the two germline ends. The CDR3 DNA reads as TGTGCCAGTAGTATGGCAGCGTCTGGAAACACCATATATTTT. It specifies CASSMAASGNTIYF.

The chain combines TRBV30 with TRBJ1-6, with TRBD1 matching over 10 bases. This CDR3 contains 14 residues. V shed 7 bases, J shed 6 bases, and the junction held 6 bases outside the gene matches. The germline V gene has CDR1 GTSNPN and CDR2 SVGIG (reference sequence). CDR3 in DNA: TGTGCCTCGACAGGGGGCGCATCTAATTCACCCCTCCACTTT. Protein product: CASTGGASNSPLHF. The full variable domain, its missing parts supplied by reference TRBV30 and TRBJ1-6, is SQTIHQWPATLVQPVGSPLSLECTVEGTSNPNLYWYRQAAGRGLQLLFYSVGIGQISSEVPQNLSASRPQDRQFILSSKKLLLSDSGFYLCASTGGASNSPLHFGNGTRLTVT.

The rearrangement joins TRBV5-1 to TRBJ1-2; tentatively, D is TRBD1 (6 bases). The V end lost 1 base, the J end lost 12 bases, and 16 bases lay between the germline ends. Germline V CDR1 and CDR2: SGHRS, YFSETQ. CDR3 length: 13 residues. CDR3 region: CASSLTPRQAHTF. The CDR3 region has the DNA TGCGCCAGCAGCTTGACGCCAAGACAGGCCCACACCTTC.

This clone was detected a few times. The rearrangement uses TRBV7-2 and TRBJ2-1; 7 nucleotides align to TRBD2. The V gene end was trimmed by 6 bases and the J gene end by 0 bases; junction bases not matched to a gene: 5. Germline CDR1 SGHTA, CDR2 FQGNSA. This CDR3 spans 15 amino acids. CDR3 residues: CASRSGTTSYNEQFF. As DNA, the CDR3 is TGTGCCAGCAGATCCGGGACTACCTCCTACAATGAGCAGTTCTTC.

This chain links TRBV10-3 with TRBJ1-1; 9 bases fit TRBD1. V dropped 4 bases and J dropped 5; count of bases not matched to a gene: 5. The germline CDR1 and CDR2 sequences are ENHRY and SYGVKD. The CDR3 is 14 amino acids. This CDR3 is CAISGTGAGTEAFF. The CDR3 region has the DNA TGTGCCATCAGTGGGACAGGGGCTGGGACTGAAGCTTTCTTT.

This rearrangement joins TRBV10-3 to TRBJ2-7; D perhaps matches TRBD2 (6 bases). Between the trimmed V and J ends, which lost 6 bases and 0 bases, there was a span of 18 bases. The CDR3 spans 16 residues. Germline V gene data show CDR1 as ENHRY and CDR2 as SYGVKD. The CDR3 protein is CAISSLRTTHSYEQYF. The CDR3 nucleotides are TGTGCCATCAGCTCCTTGAGGACTACGCACTCCTACGAGCAGTACTTC.

The V gene is TRBV6-5, the J gene TRBJ2-7; TRBD1 is a possible D gene (7 bases). V was pared by 7 bases and J by 4 bases, with 20 bases between. CDR3 length: 15 amino acids. Germline assignment: CDR1 MNHEY and CDR2 SVGAGI. CDR3 region: CASTPGGWEQYEQYF. For the CDR3, the DNA is TGTGCCAGCACCCCAGGGGGGTGGGAGCAGTACGAGCAGTACTTC.

This chain joins TRBV5-8 and TRBJ1-5; D is undetermined. Trimming pared 1 base from V and 7 bases from J, leaving 12 bases between. The CDR3 has 14 residues. Per germline, CDR1 SGHTS and CDR2 YDEGEE. CDR3 residues: CASSLWRGQQPQHF. The CDR3 bases are TGTGCCAGCAGCTTGTGGCGGGGTCAGCAGCCCCAGCATTTT.

V gene TRBV18 combines with J gene TRBJ2-7, with D uncertain. Germline CDR1 and CDR2: KGHSH and LQKENI. The CDR3 has 12 amino acids. Deletions cut 6 bases from V and 6 bases from J, with 12 bases between. This chain's CDR3 is CASSTINSEQYF. Here the CDR3 DNA reads TGTGCCAGCTCCACAATTAACAGCGAGCAGTACTTC.

The chain joins TRBV4-3 to TRBJ2-3; 15 nucleotides agree with TRBD2. The CDR3 contains 18 residues. The V gene's germline CDR1 is LGHNA and CDR2 YSLEER. V was clipped by 0 bases and J by 2 bases; unmatched bases: 3. CDR3 nucleotides: TGCGCCAGCAGCCAAGACGGGACTAGCGGGAGGACCACAGATACGCAGTATTTT. Its protein product is CASSQDGTSGRTTDTQYF.

V usage is TRBV29-1 and J usage is TRBJ2-3, with 8 bases lining up with TRBD2. The CDR3 is 14 residues long. The V segment lost 6 bases and the J segment 4 bases; nucleotides outside the gene matches: 9. CDR1 is SQVTM, CDR2 ANQGSEA, per germline. CDR3 amino acids: CSVASGSLSDTQYF. DNA for the CDR3: TGCAGCGTCGCGAGCGGGAGCCTCTCAGATACGCAGTATTTT.

This chain joins TRBV15 and TRBJ1-2; the D is unclear. The CDR3 has 15 residues. Looked up from germline, CDR1 is LNHNV and CDR2 is YYDKDF (reference sequence). The V gene lost 1 base and the J gene lost 8 bases, with 17 bases spanning the gap. DNA for the CDR3: TGTGCCACCAGCAGAGGGGCGGGAACGGCGGAGGGCTACACCTTC. This encodes CATSRGAGTAEGYTF.

V is TRBV5-6 and J is TRBJ1-6, with a weak D call TRBD1 (5 bases). Germline lookup yields CDR1 SGHDT and CDR2 YYEEEE. The CDR3 contains 16 residues. V lost 0 bases and J 10 bases, leaving 17 bases between the germline ends. The CDR3 sequence: CASSLDQGEPQSPLHF. CDR3 DNA: TGTGCCAGCAGCTTGGATCAGGGCGAGCCCCAGTCACCCCTCCACTTT.

The chain carries TRBV6-5 and TRBJ1-4; the D gene is possibly TRBD1 (5 bases). V dropped 2 bases and J dropped 2 bases, with 6 bases sitting between them. CDR1 and CDR2 from the germline V gene are MNHEY and SVGAGI. The length of the CDR3 is 14 residues. CDR3 protein: CASSYGGTNEKLFF. CDR3 coding DNA: TGTGCCAGCAGTTACGGGGGGACTAATGAAAAACTGTTTTTT.